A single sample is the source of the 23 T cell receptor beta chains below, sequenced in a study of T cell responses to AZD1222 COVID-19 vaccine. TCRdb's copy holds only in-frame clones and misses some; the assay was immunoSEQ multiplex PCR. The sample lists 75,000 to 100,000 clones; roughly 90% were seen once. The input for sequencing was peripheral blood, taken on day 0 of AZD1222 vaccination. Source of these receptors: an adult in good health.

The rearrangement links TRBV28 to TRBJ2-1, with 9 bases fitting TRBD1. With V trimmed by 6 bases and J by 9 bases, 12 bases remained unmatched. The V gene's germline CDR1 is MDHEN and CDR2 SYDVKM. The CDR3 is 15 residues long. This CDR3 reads CASRWWTGAVGEQFF. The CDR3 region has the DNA TGTGCCAGCAGATGGTGGACAGGGGCGGTGGGTGAGCAGTTCTTC.

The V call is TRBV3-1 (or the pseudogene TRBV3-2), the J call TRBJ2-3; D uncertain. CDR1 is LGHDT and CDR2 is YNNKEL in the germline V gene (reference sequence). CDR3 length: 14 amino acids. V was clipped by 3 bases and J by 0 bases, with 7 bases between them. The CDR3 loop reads CASSQQPSTDTQYF. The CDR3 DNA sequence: TGTGCCAGCAGCCAGCAGCCTAGCACAGATACGCAGTATTTT.

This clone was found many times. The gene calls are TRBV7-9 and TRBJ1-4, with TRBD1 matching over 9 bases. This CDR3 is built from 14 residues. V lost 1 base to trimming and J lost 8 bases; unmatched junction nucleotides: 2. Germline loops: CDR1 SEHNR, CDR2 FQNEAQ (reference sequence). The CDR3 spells CASSLGTGEEKLFF. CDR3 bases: TGTGCCAGCAGCTTAGGGACAGGGGAGGAAAAACTGTTTTTT. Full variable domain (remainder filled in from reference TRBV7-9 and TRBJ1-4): DTGVSQNPRHKITKRGQNVTFRCDPISEHNRLYWYRQTLGQGPEFLTYFQNEAQLEKSRLLSDRFSAERPKGSFSTLEIQRTEQGDSAMYLCASSLGTGEEKLFFGSGTQLSVL.

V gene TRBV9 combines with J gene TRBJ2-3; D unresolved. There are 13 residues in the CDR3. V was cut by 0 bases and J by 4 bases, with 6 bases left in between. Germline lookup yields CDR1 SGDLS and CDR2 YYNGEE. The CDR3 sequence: CASSVGGPDTQYF. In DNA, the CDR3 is TGTGCCAGCAGCGTAGGAGGTCCAGATACGCAGTATTTT.

The CDR3 DNA follows: TGTGCCAGCAGTTTCTGGGGACTAGCCGATCCATTAGCCAAAAACATTCAGTACTTC. Encoded protein: CASSFWGLADPLAKNIQYF. This sequence joins TRBV6-2 or TRBV6-3 and TRBJ2-4; 9 nucleotides line up with TRBD2. This CDR3 is built from 19 residues. From germline, CDR1 is MNHEY and CDR2 SVGEGT. Unmatched junction bases numbered 13, after V lost 4 bases and J lost 0 bases.

The CDR3: CASNNRAGGINEQFF. The CDR3 DNA sequence: TGTGCCAGCAACAATAGGGCGGGAGGTATCAATGAGCAGTTCTTC. The chain uses TRBV4-2 and TRBJ2-1; TRBD2 matches 8 bases. Losses at the gene ends were 7 bases for V and 6 bases for J; bases not matched to a gene: 11. Germline CDR1 is LGHNA and CDR2 is YNFKEQ. CDR3 length equals 15 residues.

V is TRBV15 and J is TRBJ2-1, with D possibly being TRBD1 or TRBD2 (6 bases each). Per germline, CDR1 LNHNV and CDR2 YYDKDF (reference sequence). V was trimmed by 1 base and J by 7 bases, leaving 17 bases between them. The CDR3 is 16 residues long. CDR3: CATSRGRQQGRNEQFF. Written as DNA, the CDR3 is TGTGCCACCAGCAGAGGGCGGCAGCAGGGGAGGAATGAGCAGTTCTTC.

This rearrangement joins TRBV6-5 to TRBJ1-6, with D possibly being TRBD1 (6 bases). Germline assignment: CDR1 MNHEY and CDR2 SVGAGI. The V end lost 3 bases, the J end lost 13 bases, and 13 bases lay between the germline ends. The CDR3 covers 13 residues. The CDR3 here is CASSYTGHPPLHF. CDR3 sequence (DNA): TGTGCCAGCAGTTATACGGGACACCCGCCCCTCCACTTT.

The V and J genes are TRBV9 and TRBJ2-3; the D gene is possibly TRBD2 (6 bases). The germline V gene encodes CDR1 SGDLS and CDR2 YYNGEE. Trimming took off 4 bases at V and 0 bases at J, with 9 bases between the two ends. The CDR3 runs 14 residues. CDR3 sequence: CASSQRASTDTQYF. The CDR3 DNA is TGTGCCAGCAGCCAGCGGGCCAGCACAGATACGCAGTATTTT.

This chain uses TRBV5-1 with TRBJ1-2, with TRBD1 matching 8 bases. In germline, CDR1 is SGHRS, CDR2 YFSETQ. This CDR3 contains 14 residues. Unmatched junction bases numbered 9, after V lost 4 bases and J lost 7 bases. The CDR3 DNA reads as TGCGCCAGCAGCCGCATAGGACAGGGATCTGGCTACACCTTC. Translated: CASSRIGQGSGYTF. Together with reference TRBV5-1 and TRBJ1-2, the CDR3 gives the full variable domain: KAGVTQTPRYLIKTRGQQVTLSCSPISGHRSVSWYQQTPGQGLQFLFEYFSETQRNKGNFPGRFSGRQFSNSRSEMNVSTLELGDSALYLCASSRIGQGSGYTFGSGTRLTVV.

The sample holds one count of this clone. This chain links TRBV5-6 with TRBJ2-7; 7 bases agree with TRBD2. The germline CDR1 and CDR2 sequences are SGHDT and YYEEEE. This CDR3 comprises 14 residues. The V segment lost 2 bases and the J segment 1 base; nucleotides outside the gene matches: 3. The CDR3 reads CASSLTSASYEQYF. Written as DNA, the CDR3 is TGTGCCAGCAGCTTAACTAGCGCTTCCTACGAGCAGTACTTC.

This CDR3 is CAWSPTGGGEQFF. CDR3 bases: TGTGCCTGGAGTCCGACAGGGGGCGGGGAGCAGTTCTTC. This chain joins TRBV30 and TRBJ2-1; 10 nucleotides match TRBD1. The V gene's germline CDR1 is GTSNPN and CDR2 SVGIG (reference sequence). The CDR3 sequence is 13 residues long. V lost 2 bases to trimming and J lost 10 bases; unmatched junction nucleotides: 5. The entire variable domain, with the rest obtained from reference TRBV30 and TRBJ2-1, is as follows: SQTIHQWPATLVQPVGSPLSLECTVEGTSNPNLYWYRQAAGRGLQLLFYSVGIGQISSEVPQNLSASRPQDRQFILSSKKLLLSDSGFYLCAWSPTGGGEQFFGPGTRLTVL.

CDR3 DNA sequence: TGTGCCAGCAGTGGGGATGGGAGGGTTGGCTACACCTTC. It is translated as CASSGDGRVGYTF. The V and J genes are TRBV25-1 and TRBJ1-2, with D unclear. The V end was cut by 4 bases, the J end by 7 bases, with 13 bases between. The CDR3 contains 13 residues. Germline V CDR1 and CDR2: MGHDK, SYGVNS.

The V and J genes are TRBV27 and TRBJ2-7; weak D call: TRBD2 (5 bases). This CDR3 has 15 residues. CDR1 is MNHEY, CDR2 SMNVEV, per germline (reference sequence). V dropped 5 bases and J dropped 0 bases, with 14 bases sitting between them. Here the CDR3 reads CASSLASGTSYEQYF. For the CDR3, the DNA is TGTGCCAGCAGTCTCGCCAGCGGTACCTCCTACGAGCAGTACTTC.

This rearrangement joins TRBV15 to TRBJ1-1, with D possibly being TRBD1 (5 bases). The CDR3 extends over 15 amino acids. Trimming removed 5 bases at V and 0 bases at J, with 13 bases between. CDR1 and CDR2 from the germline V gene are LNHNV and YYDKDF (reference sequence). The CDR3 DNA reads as TGTGCCACCAGCGCACGACAGAGAATGAACACTGAAGCTTTCTTT. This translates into CATSARQRMNTEAFF.

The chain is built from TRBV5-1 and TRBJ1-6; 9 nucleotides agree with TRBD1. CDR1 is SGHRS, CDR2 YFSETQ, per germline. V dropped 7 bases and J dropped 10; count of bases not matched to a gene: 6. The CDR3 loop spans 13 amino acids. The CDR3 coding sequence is TGCGCCAGCTCGGGACAGGGCTTGTCACCCCTCCACTTT. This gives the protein CASSGQGLSPLHF.

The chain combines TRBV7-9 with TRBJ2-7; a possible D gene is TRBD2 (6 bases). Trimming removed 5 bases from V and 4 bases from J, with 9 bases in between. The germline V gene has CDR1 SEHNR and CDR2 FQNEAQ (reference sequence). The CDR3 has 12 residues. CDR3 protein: CASSPGGYEQYF. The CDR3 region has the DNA TGTGCCAGCAGCCCCGGGGGTTACGAGCAGTACTTC.

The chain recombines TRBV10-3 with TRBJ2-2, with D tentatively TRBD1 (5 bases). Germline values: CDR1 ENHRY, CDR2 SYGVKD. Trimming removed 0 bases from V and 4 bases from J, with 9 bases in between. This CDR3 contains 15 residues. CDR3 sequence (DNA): TGTGCCATCAGTGAGTCTACAGGTGGCACCGGGGAGCTGTTTTTT. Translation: CAISESTGGTGELFF.

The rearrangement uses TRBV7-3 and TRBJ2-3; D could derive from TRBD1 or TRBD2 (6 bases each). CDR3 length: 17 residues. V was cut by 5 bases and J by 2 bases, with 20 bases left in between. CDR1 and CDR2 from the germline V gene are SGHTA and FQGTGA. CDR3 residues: CASSPPRTGANTDTQYF. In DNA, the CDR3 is TGTGCCAGCAGCCCGCCACGGACGGGGGCTAACACAGATACGCAGTATTTT.

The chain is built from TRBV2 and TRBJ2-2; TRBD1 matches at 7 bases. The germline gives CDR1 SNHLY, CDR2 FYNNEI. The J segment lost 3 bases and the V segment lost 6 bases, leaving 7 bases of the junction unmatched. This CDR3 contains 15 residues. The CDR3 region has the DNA TGTGCCAGCAGGAAGGGGGCGGGCTACACCGGGGAGCTGTTTTTT. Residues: CASRKGAGYTGELFF. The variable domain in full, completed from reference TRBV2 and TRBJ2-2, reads EPEVTQTPSHQVTQMGQEVILRCVPISNHLYFYWYRQILGQKVEFLVSFYNNEISEKSEIFDDQFSVERPDGSNFTLKIRSTKLEDSAMYFCASRKGAGYTGELFFGEGSRLTVL.

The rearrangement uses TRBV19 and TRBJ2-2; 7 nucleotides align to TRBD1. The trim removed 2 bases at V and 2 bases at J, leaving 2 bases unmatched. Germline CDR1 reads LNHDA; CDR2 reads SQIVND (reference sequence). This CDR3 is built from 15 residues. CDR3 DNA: TGTGCCAGTAGTATATGGACAGGTAACACCGGGGAGCTGTTTTTT. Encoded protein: CASSIWTGNTGELFF.

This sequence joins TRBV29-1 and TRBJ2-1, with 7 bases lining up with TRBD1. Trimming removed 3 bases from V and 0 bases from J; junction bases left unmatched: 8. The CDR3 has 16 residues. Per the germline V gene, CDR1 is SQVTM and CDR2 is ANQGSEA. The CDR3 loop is CSVEGPDRLSYNEQFF. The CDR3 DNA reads TGCAGCGTTGAGGGTCCGGACAGGCTCTCCTACAATGAGCAGTTCTTC.

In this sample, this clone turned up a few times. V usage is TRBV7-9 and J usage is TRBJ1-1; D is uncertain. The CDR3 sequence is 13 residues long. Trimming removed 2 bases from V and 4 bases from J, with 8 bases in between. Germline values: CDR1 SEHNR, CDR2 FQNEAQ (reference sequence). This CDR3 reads CASSLPGGTEAFF. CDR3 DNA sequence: TGTGCCAGCAGCTTACCGGGAGGCACTGAAGCTTTCTTT. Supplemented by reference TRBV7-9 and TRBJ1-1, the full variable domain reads DTGVSQNPRHKITKRGQNVTFRCDPISEHNRLYWYRQTLGQGPEFLTYFQNEAQLEKSRLLSDRFSAERPKGSFSTLEIQRTEQGDSAMYLCASSLPGGTEAFFGQGTRLTVV.